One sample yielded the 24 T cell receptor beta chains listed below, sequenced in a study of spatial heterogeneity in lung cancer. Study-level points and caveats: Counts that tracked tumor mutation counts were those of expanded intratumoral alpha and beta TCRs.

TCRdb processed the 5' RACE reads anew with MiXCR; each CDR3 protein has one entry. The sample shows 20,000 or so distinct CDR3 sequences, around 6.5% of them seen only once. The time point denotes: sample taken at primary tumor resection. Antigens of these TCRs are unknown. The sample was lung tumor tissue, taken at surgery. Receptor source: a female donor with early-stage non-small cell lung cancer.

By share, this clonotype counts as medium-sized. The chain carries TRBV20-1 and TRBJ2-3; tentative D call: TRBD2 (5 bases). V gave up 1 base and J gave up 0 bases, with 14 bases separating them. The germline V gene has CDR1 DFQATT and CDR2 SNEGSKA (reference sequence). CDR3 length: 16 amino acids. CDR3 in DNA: TGCAGTGCTAGAGGTGGGAGCGGATCTAGCACAGATACGCAGTATTTT. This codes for CSARGGSGSSTDTQYF.

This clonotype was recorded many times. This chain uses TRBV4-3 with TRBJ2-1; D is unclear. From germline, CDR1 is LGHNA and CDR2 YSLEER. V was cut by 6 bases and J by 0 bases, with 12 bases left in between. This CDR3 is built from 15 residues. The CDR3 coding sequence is TGCGCCAGCAGTAGGACGGTAAACTCCTACAATGAGCAGTTCTTC. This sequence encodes CASSRTVNSYNEQFF.

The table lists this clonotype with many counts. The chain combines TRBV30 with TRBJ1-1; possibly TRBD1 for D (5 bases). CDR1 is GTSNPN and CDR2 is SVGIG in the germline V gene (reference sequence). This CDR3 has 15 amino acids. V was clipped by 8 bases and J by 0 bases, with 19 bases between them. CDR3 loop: CAGGPTSGMNTEAFF. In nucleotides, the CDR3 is TGTGCCGGGGGACCTACAAGCGGAATGAACACTGAAGCTTTCTTT.

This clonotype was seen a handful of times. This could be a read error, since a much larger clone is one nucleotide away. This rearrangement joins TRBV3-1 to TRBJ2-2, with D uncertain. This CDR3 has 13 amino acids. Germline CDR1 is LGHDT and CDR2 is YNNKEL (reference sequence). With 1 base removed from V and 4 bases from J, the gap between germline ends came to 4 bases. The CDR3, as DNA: TGTGCCAGCAGCCAAGCGGTCACCGGGGAGCTGTTTTTT. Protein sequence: CASSQAVTGELFF.

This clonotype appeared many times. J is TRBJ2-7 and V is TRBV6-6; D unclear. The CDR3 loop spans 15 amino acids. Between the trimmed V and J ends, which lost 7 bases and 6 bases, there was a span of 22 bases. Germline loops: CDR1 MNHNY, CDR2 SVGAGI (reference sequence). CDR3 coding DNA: TGTGCCAGCAACGGACGGGCGGAGTCAATCGTCGAGCAGTACTTC. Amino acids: CASNGRAESIVEQYF.

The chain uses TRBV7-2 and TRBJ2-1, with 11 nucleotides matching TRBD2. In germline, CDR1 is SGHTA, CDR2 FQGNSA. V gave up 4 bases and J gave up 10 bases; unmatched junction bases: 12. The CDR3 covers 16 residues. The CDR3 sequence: CASSSAGTSGSREQFF. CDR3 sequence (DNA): TGTGCCAGCAGCTCCGCCGGTACTAGCGGGAGTCGCGAGCAGTTCTTC.

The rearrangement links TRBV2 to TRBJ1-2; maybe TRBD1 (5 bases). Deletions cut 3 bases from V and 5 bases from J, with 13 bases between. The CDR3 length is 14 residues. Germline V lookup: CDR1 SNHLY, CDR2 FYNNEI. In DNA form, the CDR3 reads TGTGCCAGCAGTGAGGGGACTTCAATATATGGCTACACCTTC. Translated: CASSEGTSIYGYTF.

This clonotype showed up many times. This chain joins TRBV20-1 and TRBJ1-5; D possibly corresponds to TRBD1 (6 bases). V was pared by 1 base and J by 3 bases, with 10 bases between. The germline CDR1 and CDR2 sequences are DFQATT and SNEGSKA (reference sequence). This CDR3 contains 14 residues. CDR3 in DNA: TGCAGTGCTAGAGTACAGGGTTTCAATCAGCCCCAGCATTTT. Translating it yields CSARVQGFNQPQHF.

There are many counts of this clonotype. The CDR3 region has the DNA TGTGCCAGCAGTTCCCGACGAGGGTTGAGCGGGAGGGTAGATGAGCAGTTCTTC. Residues: CASSSRRGLSGRVDEQFF. V and J are TRBV28 and TRBJ2-1; 10 positions agree with TRBD2. This CDR3 is built from 18 residues. With V trimmed by 4 bases and J by 8 bases, 17 bases remained unmatched. Germline CDR1 is MDHEN and CDR2 is SYDVKM. The variable domain in full, completed from reference TRBV28 and TRBJ2-1, reads DVKVTQSSRYLVKRTGEKVFLECVQDMDHENMFWYRQDPGLGLRLIYFSYDVKMKEKGDIPEGYSVSREKKERFSLILESASTNQTSMYLCASSSRRGLSGRVDEQFFGPGTRLTVL.

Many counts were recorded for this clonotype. CDR3 loop: CASSFGQTGVAFF. The CDR3 bases are TGTGCCAGCAGCTTCGGACAGACAGGGGTCGCTTTCTTT. The chain uses TRBV7-9 and TRBJ1-1; TRBD1 agrees at 8 bases. Germline values: CDR1 SEHNR, CDR2 FQNEAQ (reference sequence). This CDR3 spans 13 amino acids. Trimming removed 3 bases from V and 11 bases from J; junction bases left unmatched: 8.

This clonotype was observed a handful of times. CDR3 sequence: CASSYGPFDSYEQYF. The CDR3 DNA sequence: TGTGCCAGCAGTTACGGGCCCTTTGATTCCTACGAGCAGTACTTC. The gene calls are TRBV6-5 and TRBJ2-7; D unclear. The CDR3 runs to 15 residues. Per the germline V gene, CDR1 is MNHEY and CDR2 is SVGAGI. The germline V and J ends were trimmed by 2 bases and 1 base, with 12 bases remaining between them.

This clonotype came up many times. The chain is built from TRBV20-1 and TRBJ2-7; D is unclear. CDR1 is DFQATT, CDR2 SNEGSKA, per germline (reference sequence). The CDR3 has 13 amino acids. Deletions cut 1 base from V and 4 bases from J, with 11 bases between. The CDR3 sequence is CSARAVSLYEQYF. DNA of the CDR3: TGCAGTGCTAGAGCCGTATCGCTGTACGAGCAGTACTTC.

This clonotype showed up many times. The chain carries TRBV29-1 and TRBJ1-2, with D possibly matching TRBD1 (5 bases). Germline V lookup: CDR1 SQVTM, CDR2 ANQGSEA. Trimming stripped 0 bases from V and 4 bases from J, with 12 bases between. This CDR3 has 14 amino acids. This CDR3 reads CSVEEDEGIYGYTF. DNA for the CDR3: TGCAGCGTTGAAGAGGACGAGGGGATCTATGGCTACACCTTC.

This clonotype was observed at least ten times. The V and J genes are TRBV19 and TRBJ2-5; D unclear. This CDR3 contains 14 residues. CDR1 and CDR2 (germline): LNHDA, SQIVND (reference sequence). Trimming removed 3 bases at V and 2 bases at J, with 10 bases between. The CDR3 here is CASSISWQQETQYF. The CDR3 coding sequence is TGTGCCAGTAGTATCTCTTGGCAGCAAGAGACCCAGTACTTC.

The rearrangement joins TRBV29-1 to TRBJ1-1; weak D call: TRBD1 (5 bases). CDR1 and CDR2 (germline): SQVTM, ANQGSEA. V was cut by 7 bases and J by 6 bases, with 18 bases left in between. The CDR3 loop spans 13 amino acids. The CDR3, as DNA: TGCAGCGCTCACCGGGGGTCCTTCGCTGAAGCTTTCTTT. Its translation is CSAHRGSFAEAFF.

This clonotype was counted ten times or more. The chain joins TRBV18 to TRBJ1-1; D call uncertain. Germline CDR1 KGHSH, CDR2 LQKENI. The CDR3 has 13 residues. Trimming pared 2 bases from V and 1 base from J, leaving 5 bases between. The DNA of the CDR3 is TGTGCCAGCTCACCATTGGAGAACACTGAAGCTTTCTTT. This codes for CASSPLENTEAFF.

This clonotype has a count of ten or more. CDR3 sequence (DNA): TGTGCCAGCAGCCAACTAGCGGGAGGGTCTTTCAATGAGCAGTTCTTC. It codes for CASSQLAGGSFNEQFF. The chain joins TRBV3-1 to TRBJ2-1; 12 bases line up with TRBD2. J lost 6 bases, V lost 2 bases, and 5 bases had no gene match. There are 16 residues in the CDR3. Germline CDR1 LGHDT, CDR2 YNNKEL (reference sequence).

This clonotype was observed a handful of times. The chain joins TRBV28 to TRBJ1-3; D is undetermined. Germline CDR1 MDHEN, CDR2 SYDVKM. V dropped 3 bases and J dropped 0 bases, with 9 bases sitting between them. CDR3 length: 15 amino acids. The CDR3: CASSFGQLSGNTIYF. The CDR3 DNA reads TGTGCCAGCAGTTTCGGGCAGCTCTCTGGAAACACCATATATTTT.

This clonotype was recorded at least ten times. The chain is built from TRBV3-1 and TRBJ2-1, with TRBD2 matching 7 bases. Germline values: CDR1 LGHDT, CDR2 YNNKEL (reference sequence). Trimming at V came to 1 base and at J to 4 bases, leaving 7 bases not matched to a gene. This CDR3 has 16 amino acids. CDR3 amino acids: CASSQVGGRTYNEQFF. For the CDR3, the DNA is TGTGCCAGCAGCCAAGTGGGGGGGAGGACATACAATGAGCAGTTCTTC.

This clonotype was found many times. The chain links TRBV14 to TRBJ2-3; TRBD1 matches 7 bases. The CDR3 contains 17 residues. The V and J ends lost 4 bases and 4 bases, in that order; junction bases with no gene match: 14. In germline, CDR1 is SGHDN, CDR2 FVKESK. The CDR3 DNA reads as TGTGCCAGCAGCCTCAGGGGGATGGCCCTGCAACCAGATACGCAGTATTTT. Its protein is CASSLRGMALQPDTQYF.

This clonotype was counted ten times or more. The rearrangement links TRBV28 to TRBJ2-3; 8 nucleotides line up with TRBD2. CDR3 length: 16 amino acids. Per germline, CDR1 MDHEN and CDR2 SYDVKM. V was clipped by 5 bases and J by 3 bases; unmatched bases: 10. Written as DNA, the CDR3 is TGTGCCAGCAGTCCCCCGGGGGGGGGACAAACAGATACGCAGTATTTT. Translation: CASSPPGGGQTDTQYF. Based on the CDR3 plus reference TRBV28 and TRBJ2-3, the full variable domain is DVKVTQSSRYLVKRTGEKVFLECVQDMDHENMFWYRQDPGLGLRLIYFSYDVKMKEKGDIPEGYSVSREKKERFSLILESASTNQTSMYLCASSPPGGGQTDTQYFGPGTRLTVL.

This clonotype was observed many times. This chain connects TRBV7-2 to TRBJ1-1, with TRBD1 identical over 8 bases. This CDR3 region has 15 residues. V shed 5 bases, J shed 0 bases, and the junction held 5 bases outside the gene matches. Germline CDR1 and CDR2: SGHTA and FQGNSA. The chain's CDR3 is CASSGQGLMNTEAFF. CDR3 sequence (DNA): TGTGCCAGCAGCGGACAGGGATTGATGAACACTGAAGCTTTCTTT.

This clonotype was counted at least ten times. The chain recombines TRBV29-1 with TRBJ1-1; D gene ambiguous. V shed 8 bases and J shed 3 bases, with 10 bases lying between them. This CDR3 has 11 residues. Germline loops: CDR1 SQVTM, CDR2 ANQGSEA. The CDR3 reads CSSSLDTEAFF. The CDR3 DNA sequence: TGCAGCTCTTCCCTGGACACTGAAGCTTTCTTT.

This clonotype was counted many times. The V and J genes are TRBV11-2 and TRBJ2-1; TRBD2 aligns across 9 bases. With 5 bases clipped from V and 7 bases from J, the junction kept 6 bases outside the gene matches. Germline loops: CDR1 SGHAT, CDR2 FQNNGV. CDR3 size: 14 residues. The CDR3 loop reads CASSPITSGNEQFF. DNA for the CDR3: TGTGCCAGCAGCCCAATTACTAGCGGGAATGAGCAGTTCTTC. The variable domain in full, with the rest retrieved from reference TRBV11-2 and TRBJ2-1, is EAGVAQSPRYKIIEKRQSVAFWCNPISGHATLYWYQQILGQGPKLLIQFQNNGVVDDSQLPKDRFSAERLKGVDSTLKIQPAKLEDSAVYLCASSPITSGNEQFFGPGTRLTVL.